This T cell receptor (beta chain) was observed in a study of T cell repertoires in cytomegalovirus infection. Study outcomes and limitations: Public TCR beta family frequency separated CMV-and-HLA carriers, including in an independent cohort. Clonotypes of TCR beta that were HLA-C-restricted and CMV-specific dominated the ex vivo response.

About this clonotype: The antigen is undetermined.

Using its own MiXCR run on the reads, TCRdb lists one record per CDR3 protein. In the table there are hundreds of thousands of distinct CDR3 sequences, approximately 10% of which are singletons. Trimming pared 4 bases from V and 3 bases from J, leaving 15 bases between. The CDR3 spans 15 residues. Germline V gene lookup returns CDR1 SGHAT and CDR2 FQDESV (reference sequence). Sequencing used PBMCs. J is TRBJ1-1 and V is TRBV11-1; no clear D. This clonotype was sampled from a human donor in good health (CMV status not recorded). Some clones in this sample may be carry-over from other donors' samples. CDR3 sequence: CASSSLRGLDTEAFF. In nucleotides, the CDR3 is TGTGCCAGCAGCTCCCTGCGGGGTCTGGACACTGAAGCTTTCTTT.